What follows are 27 T cell receptor beta chains derived from one specimen sequenced in a study of T cell clusters in autoimmune cytopenias. Approximately 36,000 genome equivalents of blood DNA were amplified for TRB. TRB was amplified by touch-down multiplex PCR, primer pools A and B combined. TCRdb re-called the multiplex PCR reads; one entry per CDR3 protein, DNA not given. The listing contains some 8,100 distinct CDR3 sequences. The sequencing input was peripheral blood. These receptors were taken from a human donor with an autoimmune cytopenia or autoimmune hepatitis (not recorded which).

This clonotype is medium-sized (0.01 to 0.1%) by frequency. This chain joins TRBV11-2 and TRBJ2-7; the D call from TCRdb, TRBD2, cannot be confirmed without DNA. Germline lookup yields CDR1 SGHAT and CDR2 FQNNGV. This CDR3 has 13 residues. The CDR3 reads CASSLERRYEQYF.

This clonotype is deemed medium-sized (0.01 to 0.1%) by its frequency. This sequence joins TRBV10-2 and TRBJ2-3. This CDR3 contains 12 residues. Germline assignment: CDR1 WSHSY and CDR2 SAAADI. This CDR3 is CASKANTDTQYF.

The gene calls are TRBV5-1 and TRBJ2-2; the TCRdb call, TRBD2, lacks DNA for checking. The germline V gene has CDR1 SGHRS and CDR2 YFSETQ. CDR3 length equals 15 residues. This CDR3 reads CASSLGGAATGELFF.

Judged by frequency, this clonotype is medium-sized. J is TRBJ2-1 and V is TRBV7-2; TCRdb's D call of TRBD2 is untestable without DNA. CDR3 length equals 16 residues. Per the germline V gene, CDR1 is SGHTA and CDR2 is FQGNSA. The CDR3 sequence is CASSFQAGVTYNEQFF.

This chain links TRBV5-1 with TRBJ2-7; TCRdb outputs TRBD1, but without DNA this stays unchecked. Looked up from germline, CDR1 is SGHRS and CDR2 is YFSETQ. This CDR3 region has 12 residues. CDR3 sequence: CASSGGQGEQYF.

According to its frequency, this clonotype is medium-sized (0.01 to 0.1%). V usage is TRBV7-3 and J usage is TRBJ2-1; TCRdb gives TRBD2 as the D gene, but with no DNA this cannot be confirmed. Per the germline V gene, CDR1 is SGHTA and CDR2 is FQGTGA. This CDR3 region has 14 residues. CDR3 amino acids: CASSSTSGGNEQFF.

This clonotype is identified as medium-sized (0.01 to 0.1%) from frequency. The J gene is TRBJ2-7, the V gene TRBV5-6; the TCRdb call, TRBD1, lacks DNA for checking. In germline, CDR1 is SGHDT, CDR2 YYEEEE. This CDR3 contains 14 residues. The CDR3 sequence is CASSLERGTYEQYF.

The V call is TRBV6-5, the J call TRBJ1-4; TCRdb's assignment of TRBD1 cannot be checked, as there is no DNA. The V gene's germline CDR1 is MNHEY and CDR2 SVGAGI. CDR3 length: 15 residues. CDR3 region: CASSYGQGAEEKLFF.

The rearrangement joins TRBV5-4 to TRBJ2-7. There are 13 residues in the CDR3. The germline gives CDR1 SGHNT, CDR2 YYREEE (reference sequence). The CDR3 sequence is CASSLFEGYEQYF.

The V gene is TRBV5-4, the J gene TRBJ2-2; TCRdb calls TRBD1, which cannot be checked without DNA. The CDR3 sequence is 15 residues long. Germline-derived CDR1 and CDR2 are SGHNT and YYREEE (reference sequence). CDR3 in amino acids: CASSYGPGDTGELFF.

V gene TRBV7-9 combines with J gene TRBJ2-7. CDR3 size: 14 residues. The germline V gene encodes CDR1 SEHNR and CDR2 FQNEAQ (reference sequence). The CDR3 loop is CASSSDRASYEQYF.

According to its frequency, this clonotype is medium-sized. The chain is built from TRBV5-6 and TRBJ2-7; TCRdb's D call of TRBD1 is untestable without DNA. Germline CDR1 SGHDT, CDR2 YYEEEE. The CDR3 consists of 15 residues. The CDR3 here is CASSLGQGLPYEQYF.

V is TRBV9 and J is TRBJ2-1. The CDR3 is 13 amino acids. Germline V lookup: CDR1 SGDLS, CDR2 YYNGEE. This CDR3 is CASSGGAYNEQFF.

The J gene is TRBJ1-1, the V gene TRBV14. Germline loops: CDR1 SGHDN, CDR2 FVKESK. The CDR3 sequence is 13 residues long. This CDR3 is CASSESLDTEAFF. The variable domain in full, completed from reference TRBV14 and TRBJ1-1, reads EAGVTQFPSHSVIEKGQTVTLRCDPISGHDNLYWYRRVMGKEIKFLLHFVKESKQDESGMPNNRFLAERTGGTYSTLKVQPAELEDSGVYFCASSESLDTEAFFGQGTRLTVV.

This clonotype is identified as medium-sized from frequency. The chain has TRBV2 and TRBJ2-5. Per germline, CDR1 SNHLY and CDR2 FYNNEI. This CDR3 contains 15 residues. The CDR3: CASTESYSMYETQYF.

The chain employs TRBV12-3 or TRBV12-4 and TRBJ1-1; TCRdb outputs TRBD1, but without DNA this stays unchecked. The CDR3 is made up of 15 amino acids. The CDR3 loop reads CASSGTGVLDTEAFF.

This sequence joins TRBV2 and TRBJ2-1; with no DNA, the TCRdb D assignment of TRBD1 cannot be verified. This CDR3 is 14 amino acids long. Germline CDR1 SNHLY, CDR2 FYNNEI. This CDR3 reads CASNWAGQDNEQFF.

This clonotype is identified as medium-sized from frequency. The chain carries TRBV7-2 and TRBJ2-6; TCRdb reports TRBD2, a call that lacks DNA to check it against. Germline V gene sequence: CDR1 SGHTA, CDR2 FQGNSA. The CDR3 has 17 residues. The CDR3 sequence: CASSLGGGRAGANVLTF.

This clonotype ranks as medium-sized (0.01 to 0.1%) in terms of frequency. The gene calls are TRBV20-1 and TRBJ1-2. Germline V gene sequence: CDR1 DFQATT, CDR2 SNEGSKA (reference sequence). This CDR3 contains 11 residues. The CDR3 protein is CSARVGYGYTF.

This clonotype counts as medium-sized (0.01 to 0.1%) by frequency. This rearrangement joins TRBV19 to TRBJ1-1. The germline gives CDR1 LNHDA, CDR2 SQIVND (reference sequence). This CDR3 is built from 12 residues. CDR3 protein: CASTQGGTEAFF.

The chain couples TRBV12-3 or TRBV12-4 to TRBJ2-5; no DNA is available, so the TRBD1 call from TCRdb remains unchecked. The CDR3 totals 13 residues. This CDR3 is CASSFRDGETQYF.

Considering frequency, this clonotype is medium-sized. V usage is TRBV30 and J usage is TRBJ1-5. Looked up from germline, CDR1 is GTSNPN and CDR2 is SVGIG (reference sequence). The CDR3 totals 14 residues. This chain's CDR3 is CAWSGPTVYQPQHF.

The J gene is TRBJ1-6, the V gene TRBV6-6. The CDR3 is 15 residues long. CDR1 and CDR2 from the germline V gene are MNHNY and SVGAGI (reference sequence). The CDR3 sequence is CASRPTGLLNSPLHF.

V gene TRBV5-6 combines with J gene TRBJ2-2; TCRdb selects TRBD1, and the lack of DNA leaves this call unchecked. Germline CDR1 is SGHDT and CDR2 is YYEEEE. CDR3 size: 15 residues. This chain's CDR3 is CASTTPGQSFGELFF.

This chain joins TRBV7-9 and TRBJ1-1; TCRdb picks TRBD1, but there is no DNA to check that call. Germline lookup yields CDR1 SEHNR and CDR2 FQNEAQ (reference sequence). This CDR3 is built from 13 residues. CDR3 sequence reads: CASSRGDRVEAFF. Looking up the rest from reference TRBV7-9 and TRBJ1-1 gives the full variable domain: DTGVSQNPRHKITKRGQNVTFRCDPISEHNRLYWYRQTLGQGPEFLTYFQNEAQLEKSRLLSDRFSAERPKGSFSTLEIQRTEQGDSAMYLCASSRGDRVEAFFGQGTRLTVV.

The chain recombines TRBV19 with TRBJ1-1; TCRdb's D call, TRBD1, is unchecked because there is no DNA. The CDR3 extends over 15 amino acids. CDR1 is LNHDA, CDR2 SQIVND, per germline (reference sequence). The CDR3 sequence: CASSTPAQRVGEAFF.

The rearrangement links TRBV5-5 to TRBJ1-5. Germline V gene sequence: CDR1 SGHKS, CDR2 YYEKEE (reference sequence). CDR3 length: 15 amino acids. CDR3 in amino acids: CASSSGGGSNQPQHF.